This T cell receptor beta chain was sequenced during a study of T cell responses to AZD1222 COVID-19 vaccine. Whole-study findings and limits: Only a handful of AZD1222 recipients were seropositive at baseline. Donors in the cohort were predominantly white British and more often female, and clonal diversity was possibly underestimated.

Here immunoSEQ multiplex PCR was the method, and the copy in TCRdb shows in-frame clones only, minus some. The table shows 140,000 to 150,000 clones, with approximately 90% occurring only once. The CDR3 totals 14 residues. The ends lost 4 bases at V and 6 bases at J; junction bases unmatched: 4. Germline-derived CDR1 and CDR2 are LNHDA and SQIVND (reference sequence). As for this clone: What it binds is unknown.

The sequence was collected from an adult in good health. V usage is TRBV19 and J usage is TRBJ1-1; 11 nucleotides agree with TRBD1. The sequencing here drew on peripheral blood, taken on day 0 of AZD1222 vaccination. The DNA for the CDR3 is TGTGCCAGTAGTACCCTGGACAGGGGGCCTGAAGCTTTCTTT. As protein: CASSTLDRGPEAFF.